This T cell receptor (beta chain) is drawn from a study of CD8+ T cells in alopecia areata. In the study overall: It was oral tofacitinib, at 5 to 10 mg twice daily, that treated patients received.

Whole-study findings and limits: Elevated clonality characterized lesional scalp relative to normal scalp, particularly in alopecia totalis/universalis.

In regard to this clone: As yet, its antigen is unknown.

Researchers gathered lesional scalp punch biopsies and peripheral blood from patients with alopecia areata. TCR sequencing used cDNA made by reverse transcription of extracted RNA. The method was immunoSEQ multiplex PCR; TCRdb's version includes in-frame clones alone and lacks a portion of them. This table holds about 97,000 clones, roughly two fifths found once. This TCR was recovered from a human donor with alopecia areata. Sequenced input: CD4+ T cells sorted from blood.

CDR3 in amino acids: CASSLRTSGRGNTQYF. DNA for the CDR3: TGTGCCAGCAGCCTTCGGACTAGCGGGAGGGGGAATACGCAGTATTTT. The chain couples TRBV14 to TRBJ2-3, with 15 bases aligning to TRBD2. CDR3 length: 16 residues. Germline lookup yields CDR1 SGHDN and CDR2 FVKESK. The J segment lost 7 bases and the V segment lost 4 bases, leaving 6 bases of the junction unmatched.